This T cell receptor beta chain was documented in a study of vaccination and CD4 T cells after COVID-19. Cultured CD4+ T-cell DNA underwent Oncomine TCR Beta short-read sequencing. TCRdb analysed the PCR reads with MiXCR anew, one entry per CDR3 protein. The table records about 10,000 distinct CDR3 sequences, 54% of them present only once. The germline V gene has CDR1 SEHNR and CDR2 FQNEAQ (reference sequence). The length of the CDR3 is 16 residues. V dropped 4 bases and J dropped 1 base, with 14 bases sitting between them. The treatment is: roughly 10-day PBMC culture with coronavirus spike peptide pools or control peptides (ViraFEST assay). Note on this clonotype: Its target is unknown.

The receptor was isolated from a human donor who had recovered from COVID-19. The genes are TRBV7-9 and TRBJ2-4, with D possibly being TRBD1 or TRBD2 (5 bases each). The specimen was CD4+ T cells from blood, cultured in vitro. The chain's CDR3 is CASSSGTSRAKNIQYF. The CDR3 DNA reads as TGTGCCAGCAGCTCGGGGACCTCTCGGGCCAAAAACATTCAGTACTTC. Full variable domain (remainder filled in from reference TRBV7-9 and TRBJ2-4): DTGVSQNPRHKITKRGQNVTFRCDPISEHNRLYWYRQTLGQGPEFLTYFQNEAQLEKSRLLSDRFSAERPKGSFSTLEIQRTEQGDSAMYLCASSSGTSRAKNIQYFGAGTRLSVL.